This T cell receptor beta chain came from a study of blood T cell repertoires in COVID-19. V was clipped by 1 base and J by 3 bases, with 6 bases between them. This CDR3 region has 13 residues. Germline V lookup: CDR1 LNHDA, CDR2 SQIVND (reference sequence). TCRdb's table, derived via immunoSEQ multiplex PCR, lists solely in-frame clones and lacks some. The data show about 180,000 clones, around 80% seen once. Specimen: peripheral blood. The rearrangement links TRBV19 to TRBJ1-1, with a tentative D call TRBD1 (5 bases). This sequence originates from a woman in her thirties or forties with COVID-19, enrolled during active disease. CDR3 in DNA: TGTGCCAGTAGTATAGTCAGGGACACTGAAGCTTTCTTT. Encoded protein: CASSIVRDTEAFF.